This is a list of T cell receptor beta chains from one sample in a study of PD-1 blockade in classical Hodgkin lymphoma. Assay: immunoSEQ multiplex PCR; the TCRdb copy retains only in-frame clones and omits some. The data contain about 15,000 clones, 85% of them singletons. The sequencing used CD4+ T cells from blood, collected at baseline. The receptors come from a human donor with classical Hodgkin lymphoma. Each CDR3 is given with its conserved first and last residue. The D gene is left open where the match is weak. For some rows the clone size is stated as once, few or many, or as a class when expanded; others skip it.

length	V	D	size	J	CDR3	DNA
14	TRBV28	.	once	TRBJ2-7	CASSLRGPTYEQYF	TGTGCCAGCAGTTTACGGGGACCGACCTACGAGCAGTACTTC
13	TRBV19	.	few	TRBJ1-5	CASARQRNQPQHF	TGTGCCAGCGCTAGACAGAGAAATCAGCCCCAGCATTTT
14	TRBV9	.	.	TRBJ1-4	CASSVQGGSEKLFF	TGTGCCAGCAGCGTACAGGGAGGGAGTGAAAAACTGTTTTTT
11	TRBV9	.	.	TRBJ2-2	CASSVTGELFF	TGTGCCAGCAGCGTAACCGGGGAGCTGTTTTTT
16	TRBV4-2	.	.	TRBJ2-6	CASSQGADSGANVLTF	TGTGCCAGCAGCCAAGGGGCGGACTCTGGGGCCAACGTCCTGACTTTC
15	TRBV19	TRBD1	.	TRBJ2-3	CASRGTGYATDTQYF	TGTGCCAGTAGAGGGACAGGTTATGCCACAGATACGCAGTATTTT
16	TRBV10-3	.	.	TRBJ1-3	CAISGRDEASGNTIYF	TGTGCCATCAGTGGCAGGGACGAGGCCTCTGGAAACACCATATATTTT
15	TRBV7-9	.	.	TRBJ2-7	CASSLGGARSYEQYF	TGTGCCAGCAGCTTAGGAGGGGCCAGGTCCTACGAGCAGTACTTC
16	TRBV7-7	TRBD1	.	TRBJ2-2	CASSTWTGVNTGELFF	TGTGCCAGCAGCACCTGGACAGGGGTGAACACCGGGGAGCTGTTTTTT
15	TRBV5-6	.	.	TRBJ2-5	CASSLAPRGQETQYF	TGTGCCAGCAGCTTGGCCCCTAGGGGGCAAGAGACCCAGTACTTC
12	TRBV6-1	.	.	TRBJ1-2	CASSEVIYGYTF	TGTGCCAGCAGTGAAGTAATCTATGGCTACACCTTC
15	TRBV5-1	TRBD2	.	TRBJ2-3	CASSLGAGVVDTQYF	TGCGCCAGCAGCTTGGGAGCGGGGGTAGTAGATACGCAGTATTTT
16	TRBV4-1	TRBD1	.	TRBJ2-2	CASSPRDRANTGELFF	TGCGCCAGCAGCCCCCGGGACAGGGCGAACACCGGGGAGCTGTTTTTT
16	TRBV5-1	TRBD1	.	TRBJ1-6	CASSSRTGGTNSPLHF	TGCGCCAGCAGCTCGAGGACAGGGGGGACTAATTCACCCCTCCACTTT
16	TRBV29-1	.	.	TRBJ2-4	CSVEEWFNSAKNIQYF	TGCAGCGTTGAAGAGTGGTTTAACTCGGCCAAAAACATTCAGTACTTC
15	TRBV6-6	.	.	TRBJ1-6	CASSYSRDSDSPLHF	TGTGCCAGCAGTTACTCGAGAGACAGCGATTCACCCCTCCACTTT
15	TRBV7-2	.	.	TRBJ2-5	CASSLAVGAGETQYF	TGTGCCAGCAGCTTAGCGGTCGGGGCCGGGGAGACCCAGTACTTC
15	TRBV5-3	.	.	TRBJ2-7	CARSLRPGPQYEQYF	TGTGCCAGAAGTCTACGACCGGGACCCCAGTACGAGCAGTACTTC
14	TRBV11-2	.	.	TRBJ2-7	CASSPSGGQREQYF	TGTGCCAGCAGCCCCTCGGGCGGGCAGCGGGAGCAGTACTTC
15	TRBV6-5	TRBD1	.	TRBJ2-7	CASSSPGQASYEQYF	TGTGCCAGCAGTTCTCCCGGACAGGCGTCCTACGAGCAGTACTTC
16	TRBV5-1	TRBD2	.	TRBJ2-7	CASSATSGGLSYEQYF	TGCGCCAGCAGCGCTACTAGCGGGGGGTTGTCCTACGAGCAGTACTTC
15	TRBV7-9	.	.	TRBJ1-1	CASSLGQAQNTEAFF	TGTGCCAGCAGCTTAGGACAGGCACAGAACACTGAAGCTTTCTTT
15	TRBV11-1	TRBD1	.	TRBJ1-1	CASSHRGRENTEAFF	TGTGCCAGCAGTCACAGGGGAAGGGAGAACACTGAAGCTTTCTTT
13	TRBV10-3	.	few	TRBJ2-7	CAISVTDSYEQYF	TGTGCCATCAGTGTAACCGACTCCTACGAGCAGTACTTC
13	TRBV7-2	.	.	TRBJ1-2	CASSPESNYGYTF	TGTGCCAGCAGCCCTGAGAGTAACTATGGCTACACCTTC
15	TRBV6-5	TRBD1	.	TRBJ1-2	CASSQIGQGGYGYTF	TGTGCCAGCAGTCAAATCGGACAGGGAGGCTATGGCTACACCTTC
15	TRBV9	TRBD1	.	TRBJ2-5	CASSVEDRPPETQYF	TGTGCCAGCAGCGTAGAGGACAGGCCCCCAGAGACCCAGTACTTC
18	TRBV14	.	.	TRBJ2-1	CASSASQLGQSSYNEQFF	TGTGCCAGCAGCGCATCTCAGTTGGGGCAGAGCTCCTACAATGAGCAGTTCTTC
15	TRBV6-5	.	.	TRBJ2-7	CASSSQISGDTEQYF	TGTGCCAGCAGTTCCCAGATATCGGGGGATACCGAGCAGTACTTC
15	TRBV7-9	.	.	TRBJ1-3	CASSWGGFSGNTIYF	TGTGCCAGCAGCTGGGGGGGATTCTCTGGAAACACCATATATTTT
14	TRBV5-5	.	once	TRBJ2-5	CASTNSRGGETQYF	TGTGCCAGCACCAACTCCAGGGGAGGGGAGACCCAGTACTTC
13	TRBV4-1	.	.	TRBJ1-1	CASTPRRDTEAFF	TGCGCCAGCACCCCAAGGCGGGACACTGAAGCTTTCTTT
14	TRBV11-1	.	.	TRBJ2-3	CASSLEGYTDTQYF	TGTGCCAGCAGCTTAGAGGGGTACACAGATACGCAGTATTTT
20	TRBV27	TRBD1	.	TRBJ1-1	CASSSSRGLGTGKGGTEAFF	TGTGCCAGCAGTTCCTCGAGGGGATTAGGGACAGGGAAGGGGGGAACTGAAGCTTTCTTT
12	TRBV30	.	few	TRBJ1-2	CAWSVVGSGYTF	TGTGCCTGGAGTGTAGTAGGGAGTGGCTACACCTTC
16	TRBV5-1	.	.	TRBJ2-3	CASSLAGGRRADTQYF	TGCGCCAGCAGCTTGGCCGGTGGGAGACGGGCAGATACGCAGTATTTT
15	TRBV28	.	.	TRBJ2-7	CASIRRRSFPYEQYF	TGTGCCAGCATTAGGAGGAGATCGTTTCCCTACGAGCAGTACTTC
11	TRBV6-1	.	.	TRBJ2-1	CASSDFSEQFF	TGTGCCAGCAGTGACTTTTCTGAGCAGTTCTTC
14	TRBV19	TRBD1	.	TRBJ1-6	CASSSRDREQPLHF	TGTGCCAGTAGCTCCCGGGACAGGGAACAACCCCTCCACTTT
13	TRBV29-1	.	.	TRBJ2-1	CSGRQASYNEQFF	TGCAGCGGCAGACAGGCCTCCTACAATGAGCAGTTCTTC
17	TRBV7-6	TRBD2	.	TRBJ2-3	CASSLRYRGRGEDTQYF	TGTGCCAGCAGCTTGAGGTATCGCGGGAGGGGTGAAGATACGCAGTATTTT
11	TRBV5-6	.	.	TRBJ2-7	CASSFRGEQYF	TGTGCCAGCAGCTTCCGGGGCGAGCAGTACTTC
15	TRBV6-6	TRBD1	.	TRBJ1-2	CASSHLDRGIGGYTF	TGTGCCAGCAGCCATCTCGACAGGGGAATTGGTGGCTACACCTTC
15	TRBV7-2	.	.	TRBJ1-6	CASSLAPGGNSPLHF	TGTGCCAGCAGCTTAGCCCCGGGGGGGAATTCACCCCTCCACTTT
15	TRBV10-3	.	.	TRBJ1-5	CAISESHSSNQPQHF	TGTGCCATCAGTGAGTCCCACAGCAGCAATCAGCCCCAGCATTTT
16	TRBV11-1	.	.	TRBJ2-1	CASSLDRGSRVDEQFF	TGTGCCAGCAGCTTAGATAGGGGGAGCAGGGTCGATGAGCAGTTCTTC
15	TRBV28	.	.	TRBJ2-3	CASSSGRKVGDTQYF	TGTGCCAGCAGTTCGGGGCGGAAAGTCGGGGATACGCAGTATTTT
14	TRBV6-5	.	.	TRBJ1-6	CASSYYGVNSPLHF	TGTGCCAGCAGTTACTACGGGGTAAATTCACCCCTCCACTTT
13	TRBV19	.	.	TRBJ1-2	CASSIGQIYGYTF	TGTGCCAGTAGTATCGGACAGATCTATGGCTACACCTTC
12	TRBV28	.	few	TRBJ1-2	CASSWVGYGYTF	TGTGCCAGCAGCTGGGTCGGTTACGGCTACACCTTC
14	TRBV6-5	TRBD2	.	TRBJ2-5	CASSYGGGQETQYF	TGTGCCAGCAGTTATGGGGGGGGCCAAGAGACCCAGTACTTC
14	TRBV7-2	.	.	TRBJ1-1	CASTPGRGNTEAFF	TGTGCCAGCACCCCCGGCAGGGGTAACACTGAAGCTTTCTTT
14	TRBV6-5	.	.	TRBJ1-2	CASSYPRGNYGYTF	TGTGCCAGCAGTTACCCAAGGGGTAACTATGGCTACACCTTC
19	TRBV21-1	.	.	TRBJ2-3	CASSKALSAGVPNGRTQYF	TGTGCCAGCAGCAAAGCGCTTTCAGCGGGAGTACCGAATGGGAGGACGCAGTATTTT
14	TRBV5-1	TRBD2	.	TRBJ2-7	CASSLDSGDDRQYF	TGCGCCAGCAGCTTGGACAGCGGGGACGATCGCCAGTACTTC
14	TRBV7-9	.	once	TRBJ2-5	CASSFLTSLETQYF	TGTGCCAGCAGCTTTCTTACTAGTTTGGAGACCCAGTACTTC
13	TRBV7-9	.	.	TRBJ2-7	CASSKRGAYEQYF	TGTGCCAGCAGCAAAAGGGGAGCCTACGAGCAGTACTTC
14	TRBV9	.	.	TRBJ2-5	CASSVGRGGETQYF	TGTGCCAGCAGCGTAGGTCGTGGGGGAGAGACCCAGTACTTC
13	TRBV10-3	.	few	TRBJ1-5	CAIRPAGNQPQHF	TGTGCCATCAGACCGGCAGGGAATCAGCCCCAGCATTTT
20	TRBV4-2	.	.	TRBJ1-3	CASSQTTLRTVRPSGNTIYF	TGTGCCAGCAGCCAAACTACGTTAAGGACAGTAAGACCTTCTGGAAACACCATATATTTT